The present T cell receptor (beta chain) was sequenced within a study of PD-L1 blockade in urothelial cancer. Across the study: Patients took up atezolizumab in 2014 at 1,200 mg intravenously every 3 weeks. Male patients with bladder-origin urothelial cancer numbered about 90% of the 29.

The sample's time point: peripheral blood 6 weeks after treatment start. Method: immunoSEQ multiplex PCR; TCRdb's copy keeps in-frame clones and lacks some. The sample includes about 120,000 clones, approximately 89% of them seen just once. The germline gives CDR1 SGHRS, CDR2 YFSETQ. This CDR3 has 14 residues. V dropped 8 bases and J dropped 4; count of bases not matched to a gene: 5. V and J are TRBV5-1 and TRBJ2-1; 11 bases are a match to TRBD2. Sequencing was performed on PBMCs, taken around atezolizumab (anti-PD-L1) treatment. This TCR was recovered from a man aged 55-75 years with urothelial cancer. CDR3 nucleotide sequence: TGCGCCAGTCATGGGACTAGCGGTTACAATGAGCAGTTCTTC. It codes for CASHGTSGYNEQFF.